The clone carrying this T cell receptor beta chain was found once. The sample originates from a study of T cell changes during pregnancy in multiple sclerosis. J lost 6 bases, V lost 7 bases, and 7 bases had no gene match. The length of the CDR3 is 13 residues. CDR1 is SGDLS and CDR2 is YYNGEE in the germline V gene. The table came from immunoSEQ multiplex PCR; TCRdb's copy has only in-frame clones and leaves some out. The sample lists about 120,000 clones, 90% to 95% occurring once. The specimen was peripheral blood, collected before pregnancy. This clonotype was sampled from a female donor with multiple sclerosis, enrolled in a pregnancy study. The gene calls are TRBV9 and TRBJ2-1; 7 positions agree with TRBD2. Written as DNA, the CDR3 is TGTGCCAGCGGGGCGGGAGTGATCAATGAGCAGTTCTTC. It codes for CASGAGVINEQFF.